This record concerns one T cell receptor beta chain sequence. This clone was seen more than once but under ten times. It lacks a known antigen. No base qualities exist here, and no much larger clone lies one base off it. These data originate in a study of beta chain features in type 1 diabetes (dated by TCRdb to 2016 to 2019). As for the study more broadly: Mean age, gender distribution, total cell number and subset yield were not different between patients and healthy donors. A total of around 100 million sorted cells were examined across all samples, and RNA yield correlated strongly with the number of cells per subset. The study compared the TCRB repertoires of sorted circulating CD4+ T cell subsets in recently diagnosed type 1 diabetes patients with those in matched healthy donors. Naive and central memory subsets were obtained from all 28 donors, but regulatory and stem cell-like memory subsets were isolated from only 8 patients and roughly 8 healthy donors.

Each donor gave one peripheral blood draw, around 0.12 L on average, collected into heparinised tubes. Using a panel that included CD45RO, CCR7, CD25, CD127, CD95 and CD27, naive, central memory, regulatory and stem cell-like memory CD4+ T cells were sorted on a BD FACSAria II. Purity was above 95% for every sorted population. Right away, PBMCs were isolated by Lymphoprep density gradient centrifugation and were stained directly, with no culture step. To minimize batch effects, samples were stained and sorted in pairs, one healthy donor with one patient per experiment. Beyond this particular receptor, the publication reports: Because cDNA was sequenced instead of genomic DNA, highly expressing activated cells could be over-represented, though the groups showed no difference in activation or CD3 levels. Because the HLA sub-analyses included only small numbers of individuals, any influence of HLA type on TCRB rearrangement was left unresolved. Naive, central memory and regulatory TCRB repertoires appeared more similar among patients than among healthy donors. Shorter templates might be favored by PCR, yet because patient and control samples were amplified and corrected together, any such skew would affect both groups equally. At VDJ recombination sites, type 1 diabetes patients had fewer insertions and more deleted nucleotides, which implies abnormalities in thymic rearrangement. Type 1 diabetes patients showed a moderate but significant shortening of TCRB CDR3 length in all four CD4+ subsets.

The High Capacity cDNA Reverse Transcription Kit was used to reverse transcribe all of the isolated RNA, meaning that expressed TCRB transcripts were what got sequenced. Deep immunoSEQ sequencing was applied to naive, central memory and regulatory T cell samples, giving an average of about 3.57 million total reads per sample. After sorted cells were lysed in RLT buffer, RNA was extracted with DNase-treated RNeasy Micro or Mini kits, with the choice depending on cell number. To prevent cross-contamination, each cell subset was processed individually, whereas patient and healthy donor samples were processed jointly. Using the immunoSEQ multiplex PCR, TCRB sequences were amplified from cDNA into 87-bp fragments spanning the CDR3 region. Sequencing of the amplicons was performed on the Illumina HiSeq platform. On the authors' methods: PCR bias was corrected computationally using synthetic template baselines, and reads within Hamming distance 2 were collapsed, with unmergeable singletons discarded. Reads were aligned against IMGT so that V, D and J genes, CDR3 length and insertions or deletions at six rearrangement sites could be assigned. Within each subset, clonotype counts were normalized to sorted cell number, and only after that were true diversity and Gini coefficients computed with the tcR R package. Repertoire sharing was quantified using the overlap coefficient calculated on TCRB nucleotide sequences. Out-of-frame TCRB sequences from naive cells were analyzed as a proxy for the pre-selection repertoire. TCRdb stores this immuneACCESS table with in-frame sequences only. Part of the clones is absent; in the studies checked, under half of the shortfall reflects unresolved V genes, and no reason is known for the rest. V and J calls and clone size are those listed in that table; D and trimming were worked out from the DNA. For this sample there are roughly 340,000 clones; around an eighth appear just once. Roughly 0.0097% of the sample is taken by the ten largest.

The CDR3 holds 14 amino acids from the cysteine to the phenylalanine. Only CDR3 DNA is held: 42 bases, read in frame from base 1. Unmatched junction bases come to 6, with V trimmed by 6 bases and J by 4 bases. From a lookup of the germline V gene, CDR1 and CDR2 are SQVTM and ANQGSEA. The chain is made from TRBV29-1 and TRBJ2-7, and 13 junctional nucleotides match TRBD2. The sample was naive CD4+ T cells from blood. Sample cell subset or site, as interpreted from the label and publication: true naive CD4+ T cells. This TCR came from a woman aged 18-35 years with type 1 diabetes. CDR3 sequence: CSVMGLAGKYEQYF. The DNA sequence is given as TGCAGCGTCATGGGACTAGCGGGAAAGTACGAGCAGTACTTC.